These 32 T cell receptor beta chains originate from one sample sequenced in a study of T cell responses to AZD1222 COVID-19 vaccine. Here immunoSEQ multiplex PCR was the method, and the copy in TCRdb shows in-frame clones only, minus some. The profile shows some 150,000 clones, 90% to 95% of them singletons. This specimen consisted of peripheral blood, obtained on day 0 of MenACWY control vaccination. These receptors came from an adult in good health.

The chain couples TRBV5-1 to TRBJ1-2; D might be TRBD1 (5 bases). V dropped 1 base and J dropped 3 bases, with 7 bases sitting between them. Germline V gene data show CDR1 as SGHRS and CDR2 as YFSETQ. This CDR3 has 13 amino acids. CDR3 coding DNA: TGCGCCAGCAGCTTGCGGGGGGACTATGGCTACACCTTC. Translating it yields CASSLRGDYGYTF.

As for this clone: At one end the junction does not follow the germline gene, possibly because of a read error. CDR3: CASSLTSGGFADTQYF. Here the CDR3 DNA reads TGTGCCAGCAGCCTAACCTCGGGAGGATTCGCAGATACGCAGTATTTT. The chain carries TRBV7-3 and TRBJ2-3; 7 bases agree with TRBD2. The CDR3 runs 16 residues. In germline, CDR1 is SGHTA, CDR2 FQGTGA.

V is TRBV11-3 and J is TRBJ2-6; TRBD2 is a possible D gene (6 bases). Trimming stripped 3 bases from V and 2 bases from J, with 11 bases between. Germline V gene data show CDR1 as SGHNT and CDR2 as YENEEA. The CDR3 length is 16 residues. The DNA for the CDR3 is TGTGCCAGCAGCTTCGGGCGGGGAACTGGGGCCAACGTCCTGACTTTC. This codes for CASSFGRGTGANVLTF.

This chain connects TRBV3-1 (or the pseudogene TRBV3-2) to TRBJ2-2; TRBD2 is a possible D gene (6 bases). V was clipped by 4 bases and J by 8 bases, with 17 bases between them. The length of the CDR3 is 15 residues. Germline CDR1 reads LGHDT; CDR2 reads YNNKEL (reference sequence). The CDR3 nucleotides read TGTGCCAGCAGCCCCCTTTTTAGCGGCTCGGGGGAGCTGTTTTTT. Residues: CASSPLFSGSGELFF.

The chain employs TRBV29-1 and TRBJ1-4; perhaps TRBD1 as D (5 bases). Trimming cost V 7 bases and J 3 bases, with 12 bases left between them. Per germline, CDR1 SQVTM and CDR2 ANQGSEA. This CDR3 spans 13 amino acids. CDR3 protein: CSGRRGSNEKLFF. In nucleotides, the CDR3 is TGCAGCGGGCGTCGGGGGTCTAATGAAAAACTGTTTTTT.

CDR3 residues: CASSLEGTEGSGNTIYF. CDR3 sequence (DNA): TGCGCCAGCAGCTTGGAAGGGACTGAGGGCTCTGGAAACACCATATATTTT. The chain carries TRBV5-1 and TRBJ1-3; TRBD1 is a possible D gene (5 bases). Germline loops: CDR1 SGHRS, CDR2 YFSETQ. CDR3 length equals 17 residues. V was shortened by 0 bases and J by 0 bases, with 13 bases between the two germline ends.

CDR3 protein: CASSQGVLGQLNSPLHF. CDR3 nucleotides: TGTGCCAGCAGCCAAGGGGTGTTAGGACAGCTTAATTCACCCCTCCACTTT. The rearrangement links TRBV3-1 (or the pseudogene TRBV3-2) to TRBJ1-6, with D possibly matching TRBD1 (6 bases). The CDR3 sequence is 17 residues long. The germline V gene encodes CDR1 LGHDT and CDR2 YNNKEL (reference sequence). V gave up 1 base and J gave up 6 bases, with 16 bases separating them.

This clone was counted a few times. The CDR3 sequence is CASSYSSQGGGYGYTF. The CDR3 bases are TGTGCCAGCAGTTACTCTTCACAGGGAGGAGGGTATGGCTACACCTTC. This chain connects TRBV6-6 to TRBJ1-2, with D possibly being TRBD1 (6 bases). This CDR3 region has 16 residues. Germline lookup yields CDR1 MNHNY and CDR2 SVGAGI (reference sequence). The ends were cut back, 0 bases at V and 5 bases at J, with 16 bases in the middle.

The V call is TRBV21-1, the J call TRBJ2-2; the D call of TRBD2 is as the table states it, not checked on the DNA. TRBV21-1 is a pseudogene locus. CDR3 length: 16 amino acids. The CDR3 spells CASSSFRGENTGELFF. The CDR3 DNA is TGTGCCAGCAGCAGTTTCCGCGGGGAGAACACCGGGGAGCTGTTTTTT.

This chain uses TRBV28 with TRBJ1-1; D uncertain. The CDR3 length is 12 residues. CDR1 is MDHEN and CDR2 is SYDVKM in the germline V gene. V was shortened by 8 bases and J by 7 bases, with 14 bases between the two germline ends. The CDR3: CASGVLLNEAFF. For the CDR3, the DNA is TGTGCCAGCGGAGTCCTCCTTAATGAAGCTTTCTTT.

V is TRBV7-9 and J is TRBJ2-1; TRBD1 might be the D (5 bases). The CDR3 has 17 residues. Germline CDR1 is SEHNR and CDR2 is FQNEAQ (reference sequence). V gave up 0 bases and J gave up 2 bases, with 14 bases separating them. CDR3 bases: TGTGCCAGCAGCTTAGCGCTTGGTGACAGAGCCTACAATGAGCAGTTCTTC. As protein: CASSLALGDRAYNEQFF.

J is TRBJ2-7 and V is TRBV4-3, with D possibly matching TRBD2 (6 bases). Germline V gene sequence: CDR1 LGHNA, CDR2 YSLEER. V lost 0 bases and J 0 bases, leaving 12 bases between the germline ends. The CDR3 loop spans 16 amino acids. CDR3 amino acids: CASSQELGGSSYEQYF. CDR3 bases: TGCGCCAGCAGCCAAGAATTGGGGGGAAGCTCCTACGAGCAGTACTTC.

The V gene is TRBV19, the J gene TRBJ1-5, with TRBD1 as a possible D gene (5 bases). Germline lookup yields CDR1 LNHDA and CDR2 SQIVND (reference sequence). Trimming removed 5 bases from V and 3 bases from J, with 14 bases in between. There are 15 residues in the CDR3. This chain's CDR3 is CASSSQGWDNQPQHF. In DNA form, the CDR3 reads TGTGCCAGTAGTTCCCAGGGTTGGGACAATCAGCCCCAGCATTTT.

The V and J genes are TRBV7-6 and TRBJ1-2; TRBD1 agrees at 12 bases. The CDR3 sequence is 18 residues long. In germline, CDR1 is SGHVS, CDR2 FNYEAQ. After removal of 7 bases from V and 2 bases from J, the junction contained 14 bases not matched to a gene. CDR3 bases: TGTGCCAGCACCCCCCTGAAAACGGGACAGGGGGCGAACTATGGCTACACCTTC. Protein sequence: CASTPLKTGQGANYGYTF.

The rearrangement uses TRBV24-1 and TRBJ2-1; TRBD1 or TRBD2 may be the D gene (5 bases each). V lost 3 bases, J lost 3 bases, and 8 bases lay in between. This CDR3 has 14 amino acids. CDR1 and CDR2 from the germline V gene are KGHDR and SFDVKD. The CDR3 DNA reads TGTGCCACCAGTGATCGGGACGGCTACAATGAGCAGTTCTTC. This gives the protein CATSDRDGYNEQFF.

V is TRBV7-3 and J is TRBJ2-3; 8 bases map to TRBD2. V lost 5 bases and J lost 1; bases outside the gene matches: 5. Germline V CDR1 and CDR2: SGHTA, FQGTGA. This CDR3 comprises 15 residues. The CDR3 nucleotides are TGTGCCAGCAGCCCTGGAGCGGGAGGCACAGATACGCAGTATTTT. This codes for CASSPGAGGTDTQYF.

The chain's CDR3 is CASSMGLAGSYEQYF. CDR3 DNA: TGTGCCAGTAGTATGGGTCTAGCGGGGTCCTACGAGCAGTACTTC. The chain has TRBV19 and TRBJ2-7, with TRBD2 matching 9 bases. Germline trimming cut 3 bases from V and 1 base from J; bases unmatched to any gene: 4. This CDR3 region has 15 residues. Germline V gene sequence: CDR1 LNHDA, CDR2 SQIVND (reference sequence).

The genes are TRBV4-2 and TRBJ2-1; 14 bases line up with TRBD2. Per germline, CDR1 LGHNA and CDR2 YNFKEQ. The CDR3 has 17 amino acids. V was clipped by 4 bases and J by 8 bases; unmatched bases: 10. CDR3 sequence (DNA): TGTGCCAGCAGCCTCCAATTAGGGACTAGCGGGAGTGATGAGCAGTTCTTC. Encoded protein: CASSLQLGTSGSDEQFF.

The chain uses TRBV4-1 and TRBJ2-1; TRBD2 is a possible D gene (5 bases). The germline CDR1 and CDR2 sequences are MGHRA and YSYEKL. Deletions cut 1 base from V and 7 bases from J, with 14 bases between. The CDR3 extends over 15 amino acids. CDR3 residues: CASSQVLELVNEQFF. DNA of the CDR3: TGCGCCAGCAGCCAAGTCCTCGAACTAGTTAATGAGCAGTTCTTC.

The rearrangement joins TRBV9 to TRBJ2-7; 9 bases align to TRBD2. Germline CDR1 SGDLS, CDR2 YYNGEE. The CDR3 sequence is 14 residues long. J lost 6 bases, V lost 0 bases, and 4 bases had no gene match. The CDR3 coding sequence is TGTGCCAGCAGCGTAGGGCTAGCGGGAACCGAGCAGTACTTC. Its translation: CASSVGLAGTEQYF.

This chain's CDR3 is CASSGGLSNQPQHF. The CDR3 nucleotides read TGTGCCAGTAGCGGAGGGTTGAGCAATCAGCCCCAGCATTTT. The rearrangement joins TRBV19 to TRBJ1-5; D remains ambiguous. The CDR3 contains 14 residues. Germline V gene sequence: CDR1 LNHDA, CDR2 SQIVND (reference sequence). The germline V and J ends were trimmed by 6 bases and 1 base, with 10 bases remaining between them. The full variable domain, in which reference TRBV19 and TRBJ1-5 provide the parts outside the CDR3, is DGGITQSPKYLFRKEGQNVTLSCEQNLNHDAMYWYRQDPGQGLRLIYYSQIVNDFQKGDIAEGYSVSREKKESFPLTVTSAQKNPTAFYLCASSGGLSNQPQHFGDGTRLSIL.

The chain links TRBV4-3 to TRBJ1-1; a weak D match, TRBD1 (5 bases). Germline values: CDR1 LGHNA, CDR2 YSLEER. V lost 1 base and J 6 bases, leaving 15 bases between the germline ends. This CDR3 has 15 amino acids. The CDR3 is CASSQVAGGAAEAFF. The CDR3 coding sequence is TGCGCCAGCAGCCAAGTGGCAGGAGGGGCAGCTGAAGCTTTCTTT.

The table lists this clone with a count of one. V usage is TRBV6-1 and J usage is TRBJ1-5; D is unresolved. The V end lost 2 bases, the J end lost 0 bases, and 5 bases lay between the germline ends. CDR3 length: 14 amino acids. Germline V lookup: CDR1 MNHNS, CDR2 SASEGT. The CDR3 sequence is CASSEPGSNQPQHF. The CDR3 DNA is TGTGCCAGCAGTGAACCGGGTAGCAATCAGCCCCAGCATTTT.

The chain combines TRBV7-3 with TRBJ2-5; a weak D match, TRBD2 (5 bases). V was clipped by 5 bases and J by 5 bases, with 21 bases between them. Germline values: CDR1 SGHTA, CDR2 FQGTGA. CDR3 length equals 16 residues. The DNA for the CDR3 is TGTGCCAGCAGCCCAGAAGCAGGACCCCGGAGGGAGACCCAGTACTTC. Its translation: CASSPEAGPRRETQYF.

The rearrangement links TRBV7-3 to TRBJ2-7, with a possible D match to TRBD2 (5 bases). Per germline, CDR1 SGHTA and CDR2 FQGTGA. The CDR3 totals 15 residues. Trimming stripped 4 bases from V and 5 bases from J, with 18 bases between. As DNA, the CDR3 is TGTGCCAGCAGCTCCAAACTAAACGAGGGCGACGAGCAGTACTTC. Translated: CASSSKLNEGDEQYF.

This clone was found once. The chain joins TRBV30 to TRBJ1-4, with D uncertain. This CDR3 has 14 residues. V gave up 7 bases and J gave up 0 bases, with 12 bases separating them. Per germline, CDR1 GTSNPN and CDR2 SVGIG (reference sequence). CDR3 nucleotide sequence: TGTGCCTCAAGAGATTGGGCAACTAATGAAAAACTGTTTTTT. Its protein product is CASRDWATNEKLFF. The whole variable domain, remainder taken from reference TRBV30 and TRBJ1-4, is SQTIHQWPATLVQPVGSPLSLECTVEGTSNPNLYWYRQAAGRGLQLLFYSVGIGQISSEVPQNLSASRPQDRQFILSSKKLLLSDSGFYLCASRDWATNEKLFFGSGTQLSVL.

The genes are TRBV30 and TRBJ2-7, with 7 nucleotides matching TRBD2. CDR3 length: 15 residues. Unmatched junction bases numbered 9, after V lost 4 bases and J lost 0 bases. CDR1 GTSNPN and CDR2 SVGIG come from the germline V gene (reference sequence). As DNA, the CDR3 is TGTGCCTGGATGCCCGGGGACTACTCCTCCTACGAGCAGTACTTC. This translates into CAWMPGDYSSYEQYF.

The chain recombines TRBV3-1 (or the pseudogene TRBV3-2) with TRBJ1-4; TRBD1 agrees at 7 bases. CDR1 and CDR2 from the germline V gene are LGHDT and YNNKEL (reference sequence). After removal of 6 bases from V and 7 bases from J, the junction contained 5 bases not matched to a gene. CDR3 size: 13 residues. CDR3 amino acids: CASSGTEGEKLFF. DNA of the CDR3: TGTGCCAGCAGTGGGACAGAAGGTGAAAAACTGTTTTTT.

The CDR3 DNA sequence: TGTGCCAGCAGGGAGCTGTGGGGCACTGAAGCTTTCTTT. It is translated as CASRELWGTEAFF. The J gene is TRBJ1-1, the V gene TRBV12-3 or TRBV12-4; D uncertain. V was cut by 6 bases and J by 4 bases, with 12 bases left in between. This CDR3 region has 13 residues.

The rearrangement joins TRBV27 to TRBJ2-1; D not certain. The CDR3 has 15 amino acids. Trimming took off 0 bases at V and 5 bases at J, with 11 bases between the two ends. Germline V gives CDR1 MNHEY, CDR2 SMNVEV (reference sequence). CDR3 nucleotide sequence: TGTGCCAGCAGTTTATCGTACCTCACCGACAATGAGCAGTTCTTC. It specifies CASSLSYLTDNEQFF.

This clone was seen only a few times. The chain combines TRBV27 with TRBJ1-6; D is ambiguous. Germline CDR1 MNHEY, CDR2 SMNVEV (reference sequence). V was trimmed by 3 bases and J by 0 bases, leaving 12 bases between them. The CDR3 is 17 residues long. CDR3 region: CASSFAGISSYNSPLHF. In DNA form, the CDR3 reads TGTGCCAGCAGTTTTGCGGGGATCAGCTCCTATAATTCACCCCTCCACTTT.

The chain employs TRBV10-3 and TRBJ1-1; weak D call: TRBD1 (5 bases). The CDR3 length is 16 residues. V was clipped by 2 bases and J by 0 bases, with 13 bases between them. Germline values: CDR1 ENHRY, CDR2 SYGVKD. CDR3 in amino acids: CAISEPSLGVNTEAFF. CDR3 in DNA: TGTGCCATCAGTGAGCCGTCTCTGGGGGTGAACACTGAAGCTTTCTTT.